This T cell receptor beta chain was sequenced during a study of T cell responses to AZD1222 COVID-19 vaccine. On the study more broadly: Second-dose timings of about 4 or about 12 weeks were pooled.

This clone was recorded only once. Profiling relied on immunoSEQ multiplex PCR, and the TCRdb table lists in-frame clones only, not all of them. Of about 30,000 clones listed, 93% are singletons. Germline lookup yields CDR1 MRHNA and CDR2 SNTAGT. The V and J ends lost 5 bases and 1 base respectively, with 6 bases between them. The CDR3 consists of 13 residues. This chain joins TRBV6-4 and TRBJ1-5, with D perhaps matching TRBD1 (6 bases). The sample was peripheral blood, taken on day 0 of AZD1222 vaccination. This TCR was sampled from an adult in good health. CDR3 amino acids: CASSQGSNQPQHF. In nucleotides, the CDR3 is TGTGCCAGCAGTCAGGGGAGCAATCAGCCCCAGCATTTT.